The 8 T cell receptor beta chains below all came from one sample that was sequenced in a study of Ad26.COV2.S vaccination and SARS-CoV-2 variants. Method: immunoSEQ multiplex PCR; TCRdb's copy keeps in-frame clones and lacks some. The sample shows 350,000 to 550,000 clones, 85% to 90% of them seen only once. As for treatment: roughly 18 received Ad26.COV2.S at low or high dose, single or two shots; 5 received placebo; per-sample allocation not given. At day 63 after the first vaccine or placebo injection, samples were drawn. The starting material was peripheral blood, obtained in a trial of Ad26.COV2.S vaccine versus placebo. The receptors originated from a person aged 18-65 years who received the Ad26.COV2.S COVID-19 vaccine or a placebo.

Here the CDR3 reads CAISDPGGQGSYEQYV. The CDR3 DNA sequence: TGTGCCATCAGTGACCCGGGAGGACAGGGAAGCTATGAGCAGTACGTC. The chain employs TRBV10-3 and TRBJ2-7, with D tentatively TRBD1 (8 bases). In germline, CDR1 is ENHRY, CDR2 SYGVKD. The V and J ends lost 3 bases and 7 bases respectively, with 22 bases between them. This CDR3 has 16 amino acids.

This chain uses TRBV11-3 with TRBJ1-3; no clear D gene. Trimming took 7 bases from V and 3 from J, leaving 13 bases between them. The CDR3 totals 14 residues. The V gene's germline CDR1 is SGHNT and CDR2 YENEEA. The CDR3 DNA sequence: TGTGCCAGCACCTCTTTGCAGTATGGAAACACCATATATTTT. Translating gives CASTSLQYGNTIYF.

In its sample, this clone was seen once. The chain has TRBV9 and TRBJ2-1; 7 nucleotides match TRBD1. CDR1 is SGDLS and CDR2 is YYNGEE in the germline V gene. This CDR3 has 17 residues. Losses at the gene ends were 3 bases for V and 2 bases for J; bases not matched to a gene: 11. For the CDR3, the DNA is TGTGCCAGCAGCGCGAGGGGGCTAGACAACCCCTACAATGAGCAGTTCTTC. Amino acids: CASSARGLDNPYNEQFF.

V is TRBV9 and J is TRBJ2-6; no definite D call. The CDR3 runs 16 residues. Germline lookup yields CDR1 SGDLS and CDR2 YYNGEE. Between the trimmed V and J ends, which lost 0 bases and 4 bases, there was a span of 11 bases. CDR3 nucleotides: TGTGCCAGCAGCGTAGCCCCTATTGCGGGGGCCAACGTCCTGACTTTC. Protein sequence: CASSVAPIAGANVLTF.

The V gene is TRBV9, the J gene TRBJ1-1; 10 bases line up with TRBD1. In germline, CDR1 is SGDLS, CDR2 YYNGEE. J was trimmed by 5 bases and V by 7 bases; bases with no gene match: 14. The CDR3 has 16 residues. CDR3 sequence: CASGGERDRGITEAFF. CDR3 sequence (DNA): TGTGCCAGCGGAGGGGAACGGGACAGGGGAATTACTGAAGCTTTCTTT. The whole variable domain, remainder taken from reference TRBV9 and TRBJ1-1, is DSGVTQTPKHLITATGQRVTLRCSPRSGDLSVYWYQQSLDQGLQFLIQYYNGEERAKGNILERFSAQQFPDLHSELNLSSLELGDSALYFCASGGERDRGITEAFFGQGTRLTVV.

The chain combines TRBV4-1 with TRBJ2-3; TRBD1 aligns across 8 bases. CDR3 size: 17 residues. The germline CDR1 and CDR2 sequences are MGHRA and YSYEKL. After removal of 0 bases from V and 5 bases from J, the junction contained 10 bases not matched to a gene. The CDR3 reads CASSQEATGGAKDTQYF. CDR3 sequence (DNA): TGCGCCAGCAGCCAAGAGGCAACAGGGGGAGCGAAAGATACGCAGTATTTT.

V gene TRBV4-2 combines with J gene TRBJ1-2; D might be TRBD1 (6 bases). Trimming left V 3 bases short and J 2 bases short, with 13 bases between. This CDR3 comprises 15 residues. CDR1 and CDR2 (germline): LGHNA, YNFKEQ. The CDR3 spells CASSHRQEANYGYTF. The CDR3 DNA reads TGTGCCAGCAGCCACCGACAGGAGGCAAACTATGGCTACACCTTC.

This clone was picked up one time. The rearrangement joins TRBV28 to TRBJ2-5, with 7 bases matching TRBD2. The CDR3 has 17 amino acids. Germline-derived CDR1 and CDR2 are MDHEN and SYDVKM. V lost 6 bases and J lost 3; bases outside the gene matches: 16. DNA for the CDR3: TGTGCCAGCAGCCTTACCATAGCGGGCCTAAACAAAGAGACCCAGTACTTC. Protein: CASSLTIAGLNKETQYF.